The entry that follows covers one T cell receptor beta chain sequence. This specimen comes from a study of T-cell memory formation after mild COVID-19. TCRdb passed the 5' RACE reads through MiXCR, listing each CDR3 protein once. The sample carries 250,000 to 350,000 distinct CDR3 sequences, 14% recorded once. Sample: PBMCs or a T cell subset sorted from them (not recorded which). This receptor was taken from a man younger than 35 who had mild COVID-19 (a few samples of this study predate the infection). Cell type and time point are not known.

CDR3 nucleotides: TGTGCCAGCTCACCCAACGGAGGAGGAAATGGTCTTGGCTACACCTTC. Translation gives CASSPNGGGNGLGYTF. V is TRBV18 and J is TRBJ1-2; no definite D call. This CDR3 contains 16 residues. The V end lost 3 bases, the J end lost 7 bases, and 21 bases lay between the germline ends. CDR1 KGHSH and CDR2 LQKENI come from the germline V gene.